These 25 T cell receptor beta chains were sequenced from one sample in a study of PD-L1 blockade in urothelial cancer. Sequenced by immunoSEQ multiplex PCR; TCRdb stores in-frame clones only, minus some. The table has tens of thousands of clones, 84% seen once. As to time point: pretreatment peripheral blood. The sample in question was PBMCs, obtained around atezolizumab (anti-PD-L1) treatment. The source is a man between 60 and 75 years old with urothelial cancer.

The rearrangement links TRBV27 to TRBJ2-4; D remains unclear. CDR3 size: 15 residues. V was shortened by 0 bases and J by 0 bases, with 6 bases between the two germline ends. Germline V CDR1 and CDR2: MNHEY, SMNVEV (reference sequence). In DNA, the CDR3 is TGTGCCAGCAGTTTATCTGCAGTAGCCAAAAACATTCAGTACTTC. This codes for CASSLSAVAKNIQYF.

The chain uses TRBV6-5 and TRBJ1-1, with D unresolved. Trimming took off 5 bases at V and 5 bases at J, with 12 bases between the two ends. The CDR3 spans 13 residues. The germline gives CDR1 MNHEY, CDR2 SVGAGI. CDR3 nucleotide sequence: TGTGCCAGCAGTCCGACGGGAGCTACTGAAGCTTTCTTT. Protein sequence: CASSPTGATEAFF.

The J gene is TRBJ2-1, the V gene TRBV7-8; 11 bases line up with TRBD1. J was trimmed by 5 bases and V by 4 bases; bases with no gene match: 4. The CDR3 length is 15 residues. Germline CDR1 and CDR2: SGHVS and FQNEAQ. This CDR3 reads CASSSGTGGHNEQFF. The CDR3 DNA reads TGTGCCAGCAGCTCCGGGACAGGGGGTCACAATGAGCAGTTCTTC.

The genes are TRBV5-1 and TRBJ2-5, with 7 nucleotides matching TRBD2. CDR3 length: 14 amino acids. Trimming cost V 3 bases and J 4 bases; bases outside gene matches: 6. From germline, CDR1 is SGHRS and CDR2 YFSETQ. The CDR3 spells CASSSPGGGETQYF. For the CDR3, the DNA is TGCGCCAGCAGCTCACCTGGGGGGGGAGAGACCCAGTACTTC.

V gene TRBV27 combines with J gene TRBJ1-1, with D hard to call. The germline V gene encodes CDR1 MNHEY and CDR2 SMNVEV (reference sequence). This CDR3 is 13 amino acids long. V was clipped by 6 bases and J by 1 base, with 9 bases between them. CDR3 coding DNA: TGTGCCAGCAGCTCACAGCCGAACACTGAAGCTTTCTTT. Encoded protein: CASSSQPNTEAFF.

This chain joins TRBV6-5 and TRBJ1-6, with TRBD1 identical over 7 bases. Trimming at V came to 8 bases and at J to 6 bases, leaving 7 bases not matched to a gene. Per germline, CDR1 MNHEY and CDR2 SVGAGI. The CDR3 runs 14 residues. The CDR3 is CASGLDRANSPLHF. DNA for the CDR3: TGTGCCAGCGGATTAGACAGGGCTAATTCACCCCTCCACTTT.

This chain uses TRBV29-1 with TRBJ2-1; no firm D call. The CDR3 has 10 amino acids. Germline V gene sequence: CDR1 SQVTM, CDR2 ANQGSEA. V was pared by 7 bases and J by 10 bases, with 11 bases between. This CDR3 reads CSGAQAEQFF. The CDR3 DNA reads TGCAGCGGCGCCCAGGCCGAGCAGTTCTTC.

V is TRBV29-1 and J is TRBJ1-3; 9 bases align to TRBD1. J gave up 3 bases and V 6 bases, and 6 bases lay outside the gene matches. Germline assignment: CDR1 SQVTM and CDR2 ANQGSEA. This CDR3 spans 14 amino acids. The CDR3 here is CSVLEDRGGNTIYF. Here the CDR3 DNA reads TGCAGCGTCCTCGAGGACAGGGGTGGAAACACCATATATTTT.

J is TRBJ1-1 and V is TRBV27, with D possibly being TRBD1 (5 bases). The germline CDR1 and CDR2 sequences are MNHEY and SMNVEV (reference sequence). V lost 1 base, J lost 6 bases, and 9 bases lay in between. The CDR3 contains 13 residues. The CDR3 DNA reads as TGTGCCAGCAGTTTATTGGAGGGGCCTGAAGCTTTCTTT. The encoded protein is CASSLLEGPEAFF.

This clone is a singleton in its sample. The chain uses TRBV13 and TRBJ1-2; D unresolved. Trimming removed 5 bases from V and 8 bases from J, with 21 bases in between. Germline CDR1 PRHDT, CDR2 FYEKMQ (reference sequence). This CDR3 has 15 residues. The DNA of the CDR3 is TGTGCCAGCAGCCTCGTGGTTGACCTCCCGCGGGGCTACACCTTC. Its protein is CASSLVVDLPRGYTF. The full variable domain, in which reference TRBV13 and TRBJ1-2 provide the parts outside the CDR3, is AAGVIQSPRHLIKEKRETATLKCYPIPRHDTVYWYQQGPGQDPQFLISFYEKMQSDKGSIPDRFSAQQFSDYHSELNMSSLELGDSALYFCASSLVVDLPRGYTFGSGTRLTVV.

The count of this clone is one. CDR3 DNA sequence: TGCGCCAGCAGCCAAATATTCCGACTAGCGGGAGGAGGCGGTCGCAATGAGCAGTTCTTC. It codes for CASSQIFRLAGGGGRNEQFF. The V and J genes are TRBV4-1 and TRBJ2-1, with TRBD2 matching 13 bases. The CDR3 length is 20 residues. Losses at the gene ends were 2 bases for V and 6 bases for J; bases not matched to a gene: 16. The germline CDR1 and CDR2 sequences are MGHRA and YSYEKL.

This chain uses TRBV13 with TRBJ2-2, with D possibly TRBD1 on 5 matching bases. Trimming stripped 7 bases from V and 0 bases from J, with 12 bases between. Germline lookup yields CDR1 PRHDT and CDR2 FYEKMQ (reference sequence). This CDR3 is built from 15 residues. The CDR3 DNA reads TGTGCCAGCACCTGGGGCAGGGCGAACACCGGGGAGCTGTTTTTT. This sequence encodes CASTWGRANTGELFF.

CDR3 sequence: CASSLDQGTSYEQYF. The CDR3 DNA follows: TGTGCCAGCAGCTTGGACCAGGGAACCTCCTACGAGCAGTACTTC. The V and J genes are TRBV5-4 and TRBJ2-7; the D gene is possibly TRBD1 (5 bases). Germline values: CDR1 SGHNT, CDR2 YYREEE (reference sequence). V was trimmed by 0 bases and J by 0 bases, leaving 10 bases between them. This CDR3 is built from 15 residues.

This rearrangement joins TRBV7-2 to TRBJ2-7, with 10 bases aligning to TRBD2. The ends lost 4 bases at V and 0 bases at J; junction bases unmatched: 6. Germline CDR1 reads SGHTA; CDR2 reads FQGNSA. The length of the CDR3 is 16 residues. CDR3 sequence: CASSSFSGGSSYEQYF. In DNA, the CDR3 is TGTGCCAGCAGCTCCTTTAGCGGGGGGAGCTCCTACGAGCAGTACTTC.

The V call is TRBV5-1, the J call TRBJ2-1; TRBD2 matches at 8 bases. The ends lost 4 bases at V and 6 bases at J; junction bases unmatched: 3. This CDR3 has 13 residues. The germline CDR1 and CDR2 sequences are SGHRS and YFSETQ. The CDR3 DNA reads as TGCGCCAGCAGCCCCGGGACTAGCAATGAGCAGTTCTTC. As protein: CASSPGTSNEQFF. Complete variable domain (other parts from reference TRBV5-1 and TRBJ2-1): KAGVTQTPRYLIKTRGQQVTLSCSPISGHRSVSWYQQTPGQGLQFLFEYFSETQRNKGNFPGRFSGRQFSNSRSEMNVSTLELGDSALYLCASSPGTSNEQFFGPGTRLTVL.

The chain couples TRBV7-9 to TRBJ1-2; D is unclear. Germline-derived CDR1 and CDR2 are SEHNR and FQNEAQ (reference sequence). The CDR3 spans 14 residues. V lost 1 base and J lost 4, with 10 bases in between. CDR3 in amino acids: CASSLDSLIYGYTF. CDR3 bases: TGTGCCAGCAGCTTAGACAGCCTGATCTATGGCTACACCTTC.

The chain combines TRBV6-5 with TRBJ2-7; 8 bases map to TRBD1. The CDR3 is made up of 15 amino acids. The germline CDR1 and CDR2 sequences are MNHEY and SVGAGI. Unmatched junction bases numbered 9, after V lost 4 bases and J lost 4 bases. The CDR3 here is CASSLDREREYEQYF. The CDR3 DNA reads as TGTGCCAGCAGTTTGGACAGGGAGAGGGAATACGAGCAGTACTTC.

This chain uses TRBV9 with TRBJ2-1, with 10 bases fitting TRBD1. Germline V lookup: CDR1 SGDLS, CDR2 YYNGEE. J lost 4 bases, V lost 7 bases, and 8 bases had no gene match. The CDR3 covers 15 residues. CDR3: CASAETGQGYNEQFF. DNA of the CDR3: TGTGCCAGCGCAGAGACGGGACAGGGGTACAATGAGCAGTTCTTC. The variable domain in full, with the rest retrieved from reference TRBV9 and TRBJ2-1, is DSGVTQTPKHLITATGQRVTLRCSPRSGDLSVYWYQQSLDQGLQFLIQYYNGEERAKGNILERFSAQQFPDLHSELNLSSLELGDSALYFCASAETGQGYNEQFFGPGTRLTVL.

The chain uses TRBV28 and TRBJ1-2; a possible D gene is TRBD1 (5 bases). CDR1 and CDR2 (germline): MDHEN, SYDVKM. The CDR3 runs to 13 residues. V was cut by 10 bases and J by 3 bases, with 15 bases left in between. The DNA of the CDR3 is TGTGCCACAAACGCGGGGGGTTACTATGGCTACACCTTC. It is translated as CATNAGGYYGYTF.

The chain is built from TRBV10-3 and TRBJ2-1; no clear D. Germline assignment: CDR1 ENHRY and CDR2 SYGVKD. The CDR3 consists of 13 residues. Between the trimmed V and J ends, which lost 4 bases and 6 bases, there was a span of 10 bases. This chain's CDR3 is CAISGPRVNEQFF. The CDR3 DNA sequence: TGTGCCATCAGTGGCCCCCGGGTCAATGAGCAGTTCTTC.

The chain has TRBV7-9 and TRBJ1-2, with 7 positions matching TRBD1. Germline values: CDR1 SEHNR, CDR2 FQNEAQ (reference sequence). The CDR3 sequence is 13 residues long. V lost 6 bases to trimming and J lost 10 bases; unmatched junction nucleotides: 11. The CDR3 loop reads CASSYIGQDSYTF. The CDR3 bases are TGTGCCAGCAGTTACATAGGACAGGATTCCTACACCTTC.

The chain recombines TRBV2 with TRBJ2-3; D is undetermined. Germline V gene sequence: CDR1 SNHLY, CDR2 FYNNEI. The CDR3 has 12 amino acids. V was cut by 7 bases and J by 6 bases, with 11 bases left in between. The CDR3 loop is CASIFSGDTQYF. The CDR3 DNA reads as TGTGCCAGCATATTTTCCGGGGATACGCAGTATTTT.

The CDR3: CASSGGTAYGYTF. The CDR3, as DNA: TGTGCCAGTAGTGGGGGGACAGCCTATGGCTACACCTTC. The chain recombines TRBV19 with TRBJ1-2; 7 nucleotides line up with TRBD1. CDR3 size: 13 residues. With 5 bases clipped from V and 4 bases from J, the junction kept 4 bases outside the gene matches. CDR1 and CDR2 (germline): LNHDA, SQIVND (reference sequence).

The count of this clone is one. The rearrangement links TRBV28 to TRBJ1-1, with 9 bases aligning to TRBD1. V was pared by 7 bases and J by 3 bases, with 6 bases of the junction left unmatched. Germline CDR1 is MDHEN and CDR2 is SYDVKM. The CDR3 extends over 14 amino acids. In DNA, the CDR3 is TGTGCCAGCATAACAGGGGGCGTCTACACTGAAGCTTTCTTT. Translation: CASITGGVYTEAFF.

The CDR3 here is CASTHQGEGETGEQFF. The CDR3 DNA reads TGCGCCAGCACCCACCAAGGGGAGGGGGAGACCGGTGAGCAGTTCTTC. The chain uses TRBV4-3 and TRBJ2-1; tentatively, D is TRBD2 (7 bases). Trimming shortened V by 7 bases and J by 9 bases, and 25 bases separated the two germline ends. The CDR3 consists of 16 residues. Germline lookup yields CDR1 LGHNA and CDR2 YSLEER.